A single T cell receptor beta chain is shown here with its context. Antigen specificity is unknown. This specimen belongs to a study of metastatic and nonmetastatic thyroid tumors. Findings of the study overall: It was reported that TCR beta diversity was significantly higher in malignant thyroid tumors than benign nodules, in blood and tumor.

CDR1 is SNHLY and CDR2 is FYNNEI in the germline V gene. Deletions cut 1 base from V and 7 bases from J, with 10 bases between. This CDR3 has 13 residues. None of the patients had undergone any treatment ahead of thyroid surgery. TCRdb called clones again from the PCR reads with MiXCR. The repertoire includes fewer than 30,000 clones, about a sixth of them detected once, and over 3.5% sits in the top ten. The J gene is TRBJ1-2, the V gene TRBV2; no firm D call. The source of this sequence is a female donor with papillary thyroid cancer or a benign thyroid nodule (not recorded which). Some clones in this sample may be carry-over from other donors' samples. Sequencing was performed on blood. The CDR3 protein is CASSEDVSGGYTF. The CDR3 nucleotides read TGTGCCAGCAGTGAAGACGTATCGGGTGGCTACACCTTC.